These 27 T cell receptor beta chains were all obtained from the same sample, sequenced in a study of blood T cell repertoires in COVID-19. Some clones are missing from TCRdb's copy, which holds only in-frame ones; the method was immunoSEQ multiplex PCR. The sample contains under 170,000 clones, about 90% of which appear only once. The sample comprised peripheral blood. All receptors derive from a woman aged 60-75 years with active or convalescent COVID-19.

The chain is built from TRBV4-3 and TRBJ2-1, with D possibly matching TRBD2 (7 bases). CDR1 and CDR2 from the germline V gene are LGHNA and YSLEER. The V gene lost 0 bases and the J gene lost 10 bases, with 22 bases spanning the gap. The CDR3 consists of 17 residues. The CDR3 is CASSQDVIRGGEWEQFF. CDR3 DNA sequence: TGCGCCAGCAGCCAAGATGTGATTAGGGGGGGAGAGTGGGAGCAGTTCTTC.

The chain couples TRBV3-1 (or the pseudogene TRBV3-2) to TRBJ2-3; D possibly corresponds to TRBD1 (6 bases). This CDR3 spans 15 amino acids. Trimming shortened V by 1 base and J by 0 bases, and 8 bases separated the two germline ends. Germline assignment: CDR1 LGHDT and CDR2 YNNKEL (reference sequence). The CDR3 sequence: CASSQGGPSTDTQYF. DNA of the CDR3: TGTGCCAGCAGCCAAGGGGGGCCGAGCACAGATACGCAGTATTTT.

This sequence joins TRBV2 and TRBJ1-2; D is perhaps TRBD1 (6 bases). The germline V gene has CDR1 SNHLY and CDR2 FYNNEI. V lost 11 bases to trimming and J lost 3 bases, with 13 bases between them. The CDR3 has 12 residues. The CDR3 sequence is CAGGADDYGYTF. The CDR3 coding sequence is TGTGCCGGGGGGGCGGATGACTATGGCTACACCTTC.

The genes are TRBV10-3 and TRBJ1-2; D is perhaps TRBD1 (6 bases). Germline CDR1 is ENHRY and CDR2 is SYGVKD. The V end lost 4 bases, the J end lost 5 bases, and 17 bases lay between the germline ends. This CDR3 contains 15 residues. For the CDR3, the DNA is TGTGCCATCAGTGCCAGGGGCGAAAGCCCTTATGGCTACACCTTC. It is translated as CAISARGESPYGYTF.

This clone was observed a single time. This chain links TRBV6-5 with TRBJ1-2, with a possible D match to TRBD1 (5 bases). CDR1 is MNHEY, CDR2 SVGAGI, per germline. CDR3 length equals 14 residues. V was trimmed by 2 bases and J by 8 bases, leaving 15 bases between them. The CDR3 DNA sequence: TGTGCCAGCAGTTACGAGCAGGGACTGCTCGGCTACACCTTC. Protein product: CASSYEQGLLGYTF.

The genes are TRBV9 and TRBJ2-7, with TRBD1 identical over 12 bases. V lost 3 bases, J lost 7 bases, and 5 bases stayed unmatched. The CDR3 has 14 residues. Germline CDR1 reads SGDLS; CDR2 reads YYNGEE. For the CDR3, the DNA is TGTGCCAGCAGCGGGGGACAGGGGGCGAGGGAGCAGTACTTC. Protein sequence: CASSGGQGAREQYF.

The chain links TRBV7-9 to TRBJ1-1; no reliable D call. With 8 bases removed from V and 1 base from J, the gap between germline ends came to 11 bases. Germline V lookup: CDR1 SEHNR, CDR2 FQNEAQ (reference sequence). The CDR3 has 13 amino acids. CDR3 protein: CASGPLSNTEAFF. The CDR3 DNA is TGTGCCAGCGGCCCCCTCTCGAACACTGAAGCTTTCTTT.

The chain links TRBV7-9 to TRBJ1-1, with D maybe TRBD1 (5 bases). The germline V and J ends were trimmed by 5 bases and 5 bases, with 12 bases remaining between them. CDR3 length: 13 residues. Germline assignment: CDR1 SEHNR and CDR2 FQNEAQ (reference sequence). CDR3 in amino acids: CASSLGGETEAFF. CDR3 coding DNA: TGTGCCAGCAGCCTTGGGGGGGAGACTGAAGCTTTCTTT.

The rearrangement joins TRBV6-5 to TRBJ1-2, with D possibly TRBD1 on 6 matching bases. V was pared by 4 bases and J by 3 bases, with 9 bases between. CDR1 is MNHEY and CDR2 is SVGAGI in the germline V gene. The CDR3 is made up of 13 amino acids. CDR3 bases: TGTGCCAGCAGTTCGGACAGATACTATGGCTACACCTTC. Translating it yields CASSSDRYYGYTF.

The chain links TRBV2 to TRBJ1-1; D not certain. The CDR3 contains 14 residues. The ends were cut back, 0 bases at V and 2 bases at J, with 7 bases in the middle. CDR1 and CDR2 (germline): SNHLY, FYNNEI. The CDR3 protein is CASSEANSNTEAFF. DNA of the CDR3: TGTGCCAGCAGTGAAGCGAACAGTAACACTGAAGCTTTCTTT.

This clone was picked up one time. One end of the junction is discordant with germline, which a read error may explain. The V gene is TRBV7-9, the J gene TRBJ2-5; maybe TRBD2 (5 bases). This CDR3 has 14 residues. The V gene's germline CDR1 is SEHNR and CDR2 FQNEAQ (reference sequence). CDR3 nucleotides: TGTGCCAGCAGCATAGCGTATCAGCAAGAGACCCAGTACTTC. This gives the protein CASSIAYQQETQYF.

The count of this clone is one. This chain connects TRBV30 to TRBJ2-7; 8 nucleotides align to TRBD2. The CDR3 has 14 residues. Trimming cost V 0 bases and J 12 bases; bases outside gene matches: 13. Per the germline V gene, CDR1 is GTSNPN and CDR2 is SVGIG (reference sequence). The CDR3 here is CAWSVPPTLAVPYF. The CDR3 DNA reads TGTGCCTGGAGTGTCCCCCCAACACTAGCGGTGCCGTACTTC.

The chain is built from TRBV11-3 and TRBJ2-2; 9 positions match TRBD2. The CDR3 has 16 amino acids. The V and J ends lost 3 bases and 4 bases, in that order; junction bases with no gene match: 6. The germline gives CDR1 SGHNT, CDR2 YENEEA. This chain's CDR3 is CASSFVAGVSTGELFF. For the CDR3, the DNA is TGTGCCAGCAGCTTCGTAGCGGGGGTGAGCACCGGGGAGCTGTTTTTT.

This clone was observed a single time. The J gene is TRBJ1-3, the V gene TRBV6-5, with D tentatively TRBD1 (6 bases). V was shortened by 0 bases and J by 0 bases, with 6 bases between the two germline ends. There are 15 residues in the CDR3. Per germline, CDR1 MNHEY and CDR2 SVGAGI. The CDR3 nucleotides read TGTGCCAGCAGTTACTCGGACAGCTCTGGAAACACCATATATTTT. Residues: CASSYSDSSGNTIYF.

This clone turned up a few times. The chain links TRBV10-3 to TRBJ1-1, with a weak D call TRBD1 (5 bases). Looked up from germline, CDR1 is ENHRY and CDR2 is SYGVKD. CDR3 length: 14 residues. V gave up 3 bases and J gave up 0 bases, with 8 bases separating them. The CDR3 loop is CAISDGGVNTEAFF. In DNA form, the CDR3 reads TGTGCCATCAGTGATGGGGGGGTGAACACTGAAGCTTTCTTT.

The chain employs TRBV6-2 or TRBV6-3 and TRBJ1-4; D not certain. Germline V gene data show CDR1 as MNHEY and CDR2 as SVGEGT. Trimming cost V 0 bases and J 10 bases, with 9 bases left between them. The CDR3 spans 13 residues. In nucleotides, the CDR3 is TGTGCCAGCAGTTACTCGCAAGGGAGAAAACTGTTTTTT. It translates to CASSYSQGRKLFF.

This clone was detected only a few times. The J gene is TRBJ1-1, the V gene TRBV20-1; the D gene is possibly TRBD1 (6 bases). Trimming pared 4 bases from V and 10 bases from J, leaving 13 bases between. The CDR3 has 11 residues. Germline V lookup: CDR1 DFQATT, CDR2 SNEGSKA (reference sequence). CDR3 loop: CSATRVGAAFF. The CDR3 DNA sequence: TGCAGTGCTACCCGTGTGGGGGCAGCTTTCTTT.

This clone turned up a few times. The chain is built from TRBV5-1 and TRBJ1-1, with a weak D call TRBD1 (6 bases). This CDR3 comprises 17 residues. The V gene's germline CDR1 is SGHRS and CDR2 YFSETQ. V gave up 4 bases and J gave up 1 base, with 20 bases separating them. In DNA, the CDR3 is TGCGCCAGCAGCCCGCGGGGGGCCGGCCCAGGGAACACTGAAGCTTTCTTT. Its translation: CASSPRGAGPGNTEAFF.

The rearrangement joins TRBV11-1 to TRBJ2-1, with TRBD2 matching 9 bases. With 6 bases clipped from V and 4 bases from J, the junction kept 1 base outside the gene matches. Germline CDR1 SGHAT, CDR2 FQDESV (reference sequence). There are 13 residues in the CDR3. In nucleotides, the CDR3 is TGTGCCAGCAGAAGCGGGGGGTACAATGAGCAGTTCTTC. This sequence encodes CASRSGGYNEQFF.

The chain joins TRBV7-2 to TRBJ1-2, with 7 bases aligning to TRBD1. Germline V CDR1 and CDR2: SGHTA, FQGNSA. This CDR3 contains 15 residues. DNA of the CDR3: TGTGTTACTACCATAGGGACAGCGGCTAACTATGGCTACACCTTC. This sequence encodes CVTTIGTAANYGYTF.

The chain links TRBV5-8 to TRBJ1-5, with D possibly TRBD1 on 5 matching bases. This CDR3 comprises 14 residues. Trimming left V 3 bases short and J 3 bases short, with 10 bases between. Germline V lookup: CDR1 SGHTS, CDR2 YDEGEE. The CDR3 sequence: CASSYGHYNQPQHF. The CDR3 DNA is TGTGCCAGCAGCTACGGACACTACAATCAGCCCCAGCATTTT.

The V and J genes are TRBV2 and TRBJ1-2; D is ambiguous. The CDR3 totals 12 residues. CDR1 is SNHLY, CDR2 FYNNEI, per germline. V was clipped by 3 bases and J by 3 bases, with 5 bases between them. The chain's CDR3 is CASSDTDYGYTF. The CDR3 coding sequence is TGTGCCAGCAGTGATACAGACTATGGCTACACCTTC.

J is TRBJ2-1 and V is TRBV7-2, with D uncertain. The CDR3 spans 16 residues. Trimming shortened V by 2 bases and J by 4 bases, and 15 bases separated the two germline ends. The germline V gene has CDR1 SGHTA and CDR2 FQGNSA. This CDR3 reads CASSLMGSPLYNEQFF. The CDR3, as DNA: TGTGCCAGCAGCTTAATGGGTAGCCCCCTTTACAATGAGCAGTTCTTC.

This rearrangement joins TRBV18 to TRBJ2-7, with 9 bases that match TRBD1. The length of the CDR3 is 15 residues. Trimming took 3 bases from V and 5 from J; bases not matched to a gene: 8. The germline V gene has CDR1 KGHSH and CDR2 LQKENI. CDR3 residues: CASSPRQGDPHEQYF. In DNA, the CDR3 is TGTGCCAGCTCACCCCGACAGGGGGATCCCCACGAGCAGTACTTC.

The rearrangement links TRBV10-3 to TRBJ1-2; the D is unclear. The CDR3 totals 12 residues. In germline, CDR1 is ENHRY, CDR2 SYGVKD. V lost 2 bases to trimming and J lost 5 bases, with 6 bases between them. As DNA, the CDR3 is TGTGCCATCAGTGAGGAGAGGTATGGCTACACCTTC. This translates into CAISEERYGYTF.

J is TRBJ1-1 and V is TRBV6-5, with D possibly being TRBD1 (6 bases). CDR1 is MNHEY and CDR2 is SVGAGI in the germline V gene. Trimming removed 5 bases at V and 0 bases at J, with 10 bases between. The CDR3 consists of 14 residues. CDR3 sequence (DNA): TGTGCCAGCAGTCTCAGGGGAGTGAACACTGAAGCTTTCTTT. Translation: CASSLRGVNTEAFF.

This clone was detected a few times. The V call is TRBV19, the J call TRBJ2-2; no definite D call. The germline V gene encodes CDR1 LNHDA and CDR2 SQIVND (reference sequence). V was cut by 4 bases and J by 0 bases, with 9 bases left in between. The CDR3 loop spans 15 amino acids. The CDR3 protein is CASSTLSSNTGELFF. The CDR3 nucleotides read TGTGCCAGTAGTACCCTAAGTTCGAACACCGGGGAGCTGTTTTTT.